The next 14 T cell receptor beta chains were all read from a single sample in a study of OX40 agonist ivuxolimab in advanced cancers. The protocol was immunoSEQ multiplex PCR, while the TCRdb copy is restricted to in-frame clones and leaves out a portion. The sample lists some 28,000 clones; roughly 83% were seen once. This material consisted of CD4+ or CD8+ T cells sorted from blood, taken in a trial of the OX40 agonist ivuxolimab. The receptors stem from an adult with an advanced solid tumor such as melanoma, head and neck, liver or kidney cancer.

The genes are TRBV5-1 and TRBJ2-3; 7 bases line up with TRBD1. Germline V gene lookup returns CDR1 SGHRS and CDR2 YFSETQ. This CDR3 is 15 amino acids long. V gave up 4 bases and J gave up 3 bases; unmatched junction bases: 8. CDR3 coding DNA: TGCGCCAGCAGCCCCAGACAGGGTGGTACAGATACGCAGTATTTT. It yields the protein CASSPRQGGTDTQYF.

This chain uses TRBV6-4 with TRBJ2-5; D is uncertain. The CDR3 contains 15 residues. Trimming removed 7 bases from V and 6 bases from J, with 21 bases in between. CDR1 and CDR2 from the germline V gene are MRHNA and SNTAGT. The CDR3 DNA reads as TGTGCCAGCACCTCCCTTCAAATGACGGCCCAGACCCAGTACTTC. Translation gives CASTSLQMTAQTQYF.

This clone was seen a few times. J is TRBJ1-2 and V is TRBV18; no clear D. The CDR3 has 14 residues. From germline, CDR1 is KGHSH and CDR2 LQKENI. V dropped 3 bases and J dropped 2 bases, with 10 bases sitting between them. CDR3 sequence: CASSPRTGNYGYTF. The CDR3 coding sequence is TGTGCCAGCTCACCCCGGACGGGGAACTATGGCTACACCTTC.

This rearrangement joins TRBV7-3 to TRBJ1-1, with TRBD1 identical over 8 bases. The junction had 6 bases not matched to a gene; V was cut back by 5 bases and J by 1 base. CDR1 is SGHTA and CDR2 is FQGTGA in the germline V gene. This CDR3 comprises 15 residues. The CDR3 nucleotides are TGTGCCAGCAGCCCAAGGACAGGGACGAACACTGAAGCTTTCTTT. This codes for CASSPRTGTNTEAFF. The complete variable domain, with remaining parts taken from reference TRBV7-3 and TRBJ1-1, reads GAGVSQTPSNKVTEKGKYVELRCDPISGHTALYWYRQSLGQGPEFLIYFQGTGAADDSGLPNDRFFAVRPEGSVSTLKIQRTERGDSAVYLCASSPRTGTNTEAFFGQGTRLTVV.

The chain has TRBV11-2 and TRBJ1-1; no clear D gene. The germline CDR1 and CDR2 sequences are SGHAT and FQNNGV. Trimming cost V 3 bases and J 2 bases, with 10 bases left between them. The CDR3 contains 14 residues. The CDR3: CASSLGYGNTEAFF. Here the CDR3 DNA reads TGTGCCAGCAGCTTGGGGTATGGAAACACTGAAGCTTTCTTT.

The chain joins TRBV20-1 to TRBJ2-5; D gene unclear. Per the germline V gene, CDR1 is DFQATT and CDR2 is SNEGSKA (reference sequence). Trimming cost V 8 bases and J 2 bases, with 9 bases left between them. The CDR3 is 11 amino acids. The CDR3 region is CSTVRQETQYF. The CDR3 region has the DNA TGCAGTACTGTGAGGCAAGAGACCCAGTACTTC.

The chain joins TRBV10-3 to TRBJ2-1, with D hard to call. The germline CDR1 and CDR2 sequences are ENHRY and SYGVKD. The CDR3 runs to 14 residues. The V end lost 8 bases, the J end lost 5 bases, and 16 bases lay between the germline ends. The CDR3 spells CAIGLAGLDNEQFF. The CDR3 region has the DNA TGTGCCATCGGTTTGGCAGGCTTAGACAATGAGCAGTTCTTC.

J is TRBJ2-3 and V is TRBV27; 8 bases map to TRBD1. This CDR3 comprises 12 residues. Trimming took 5 bases from V and 9 from J; bases not matched to a gene: 4. In germline, CDR1 is MNHEY, CDR2 SMNVEV (reference sequence). The CDR3 here is CASSAQGVTQYF. The CDR3 DNA sequence: TGTGCCAGCAGTGCACAGGGGGTGACGCAGTATTTT.

The chain couples TRBV5-4 to TRBJ2-2, with D tentatively TRBD2 (7 bases). Per germline, CDR1 SGHNT and CDR2 YYREEE (reference sequence). V was cut by 7 bases and J by 7 bases, with 14 bases left in between. The CDR3 runs to 13 residues. Written as DNA, the CDR3 is TGTGCCAGCGGGGGGGGCCAGGTCGGGGAGCTGTTTTTT. Translation gives CASGGGQVGELFF.

This clone has a single count. This chain joins TRBV6-6 and TRBJ2-7, with TRBD1 matching 9 bases. The germline CDR1 and CDR2 sequences are MNHNY and SVGAGI (reference sequence). V lost 5 bases, J lost 4 bases, and 6 bases stayed unmatched. The CDR3 has 14 residues. CDR3 DNA: TGTGCCAGCAGTAACCCGGGACAGGGTTACGAGCAGTACTTC. It translates to CASSNPGQGYEQYF.

V gene TRBV6-6 combines with J gene TRBJ2-7, with D possibly matching TRBD2 (6 bases). V shed 2 bases and J shed 5 bases, with 16 bases lying between them. This CDR3 contains 15 residues. Germline values: CDR1 MNHNY, CDR2 SVGAGI (reference sequence). Here the CDR3 reads CASSYGGGDVNEQYF. DNA of the CDR3: TGTGCCAGCAGTTACGGGGGAGGCGACGTCAACGAGCAGTACTTC.

The chain couples TRBV5-1 to TRBJ1-3, with D possibly matching TRBD1 (6 bases). V lost 1 base and J 0 bases, leaving 20 bases between the germline ends. The CDR3 covers 19 residues. Germline V gene lookup returns CDR1 SGHRS and CDR2 YFSETQ. The CDR3 spells CASSLKRGGPGISGNTIYF. The CDR3 nucleotides read TGCGCCAGCAGCTTGAAGAGAGGGGGGCCCGGGATCTCTGGAAACACCATATATTTT.

The gene calls are TRBV18 and TRBJ2-7; a weak D match, TRBD2 (6 bases). Germline-derived CDR1 and CDR2 are KGHSH and LQKENI. The CDR3 consists of 14 residues. The germline V and J ends were trimmed by 3 bases and 0 bases, with 9 bases remaining between them. The CDR3 coding sequence is TGTGCCAGCTCACCCGTCGGGAGCTCCTACGAGCAGTACTTC. Translating gives CASSPVGSSYEQYF. Drawing the rest from reference TRBV18 and TRBJ2-7, the complete variable domain is NAGVMQNPRHLVRRRGQEARLRCSPMKGHSHVYWYRQLPEEGLKFMVYLQKENIIDESGMPKERFSAEFPKEGPSILRIQQVVRGDSAAYFCASSPVGSSYEQYFGPGTRLTVT.

This chain links TRBV5-6 with TRBJ2-7; D uncertain. Per germline, CDR1 SGHDT and CDR2 YYEEEE. V was trimmed by 7 bases and J by 1 base, leaving 6 bases between them. The CDR3 has 11 amino acids. This CDR3 is CASQGSYEQYF. In DNA form, the CDR3 reads TGTGCCAGCCAAGGATCCTACGAGCAGTACTTC.